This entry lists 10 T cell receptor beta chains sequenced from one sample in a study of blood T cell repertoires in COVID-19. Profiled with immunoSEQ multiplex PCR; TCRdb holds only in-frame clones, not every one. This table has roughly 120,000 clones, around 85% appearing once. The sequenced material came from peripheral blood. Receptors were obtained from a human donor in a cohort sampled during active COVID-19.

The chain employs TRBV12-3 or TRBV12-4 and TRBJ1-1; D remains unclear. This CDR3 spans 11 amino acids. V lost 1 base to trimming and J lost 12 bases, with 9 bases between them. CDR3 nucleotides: TGTGCCAGCAGTTTAGACAGAAGAACTTTCTTT. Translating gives CASSLDRRTFF.

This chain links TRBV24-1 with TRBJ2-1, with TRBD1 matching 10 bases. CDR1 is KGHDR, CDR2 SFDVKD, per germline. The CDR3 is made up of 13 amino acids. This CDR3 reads CAIRDRGNNEQFF. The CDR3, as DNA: TGTGCGATCCGGGACAGGGGAAACAATGAGCAGTTCTTC.

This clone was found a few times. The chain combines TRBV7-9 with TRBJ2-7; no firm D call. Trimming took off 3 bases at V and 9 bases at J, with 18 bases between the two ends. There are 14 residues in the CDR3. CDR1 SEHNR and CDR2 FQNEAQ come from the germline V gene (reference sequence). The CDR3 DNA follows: TGTGCCAGCAGCTTTGATGACTTTGCCCGTTGGCAGTACTTC. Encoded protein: CASSFDDFARWQYF.

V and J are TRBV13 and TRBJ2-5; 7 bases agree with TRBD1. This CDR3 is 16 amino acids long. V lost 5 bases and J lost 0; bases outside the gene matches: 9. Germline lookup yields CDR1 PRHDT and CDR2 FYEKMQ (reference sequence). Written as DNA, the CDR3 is TGTGCCAGCAGCCCAGGGGGATGGGGCAACCAAGAGACCCAGTACTTC. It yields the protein CASSPGGWGNQETQYF.

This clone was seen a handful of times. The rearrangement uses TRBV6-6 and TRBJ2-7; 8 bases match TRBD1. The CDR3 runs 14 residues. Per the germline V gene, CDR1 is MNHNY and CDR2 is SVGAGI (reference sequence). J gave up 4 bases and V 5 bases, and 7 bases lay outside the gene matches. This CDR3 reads CASSVNRDRYEQYF. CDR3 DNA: TGTGCCAGCAGTGTTAACCGGGACAGGTACGAGCAGTACTTC.

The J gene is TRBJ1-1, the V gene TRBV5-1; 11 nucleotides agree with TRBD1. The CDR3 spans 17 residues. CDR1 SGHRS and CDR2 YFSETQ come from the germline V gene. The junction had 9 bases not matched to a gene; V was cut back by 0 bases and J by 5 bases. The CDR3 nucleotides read TGCGCCAGCAGCTTGGCCTCGGACAGGGGGCTGAGTACTGAAGCTTTCTTT. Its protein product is CASSLASDRGLSTEAFF.

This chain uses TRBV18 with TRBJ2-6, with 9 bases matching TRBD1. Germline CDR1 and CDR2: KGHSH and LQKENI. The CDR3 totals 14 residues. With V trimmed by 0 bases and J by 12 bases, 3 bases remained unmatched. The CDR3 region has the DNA TGTGCCAGCTCACCACCGGGACAGGGAGGCGTCCTGACTTTC. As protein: CASSPPGQGGVLTF.

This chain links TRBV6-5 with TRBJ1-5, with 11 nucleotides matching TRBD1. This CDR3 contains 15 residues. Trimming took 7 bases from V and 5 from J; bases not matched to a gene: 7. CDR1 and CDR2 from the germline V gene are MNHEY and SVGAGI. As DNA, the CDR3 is TGTGCCAGCACTTGGACAGGGGGCGTTGATCAGCCCCAGCATTTT. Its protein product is CASTWTGGVDQPQHF.

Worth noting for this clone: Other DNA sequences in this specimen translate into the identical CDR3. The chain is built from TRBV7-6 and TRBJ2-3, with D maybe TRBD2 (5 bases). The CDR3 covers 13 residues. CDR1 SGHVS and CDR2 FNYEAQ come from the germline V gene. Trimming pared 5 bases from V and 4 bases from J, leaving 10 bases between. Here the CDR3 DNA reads TGTGCCAGCAGCCCCTCGCGGGCAGATACGCAGTATTTT. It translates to CASSPSRADTQYF.

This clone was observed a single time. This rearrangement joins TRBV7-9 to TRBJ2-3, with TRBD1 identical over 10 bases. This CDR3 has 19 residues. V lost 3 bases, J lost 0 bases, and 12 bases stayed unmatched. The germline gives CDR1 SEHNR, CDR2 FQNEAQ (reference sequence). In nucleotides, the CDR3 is TGTGCCAGCAGCTTTAGTAGTAGGGGGACAGGGGCTAGCACAGATACGCAGTATTTT. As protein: CASSFSSRGTGASTDTQYF.